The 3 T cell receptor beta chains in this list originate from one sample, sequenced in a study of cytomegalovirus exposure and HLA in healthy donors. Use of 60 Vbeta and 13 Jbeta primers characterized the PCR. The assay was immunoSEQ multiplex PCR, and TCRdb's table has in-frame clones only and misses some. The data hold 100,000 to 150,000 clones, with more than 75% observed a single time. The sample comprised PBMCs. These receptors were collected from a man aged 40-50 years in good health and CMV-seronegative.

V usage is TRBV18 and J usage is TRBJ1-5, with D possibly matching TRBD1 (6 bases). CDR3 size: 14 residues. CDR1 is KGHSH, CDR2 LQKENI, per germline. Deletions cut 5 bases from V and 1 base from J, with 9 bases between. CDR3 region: CASSAGVSNQPQHF. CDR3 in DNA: TGTGCCAGCTCAGCAGGGGTAAGCAATCAGCCCCAGCATTTT.

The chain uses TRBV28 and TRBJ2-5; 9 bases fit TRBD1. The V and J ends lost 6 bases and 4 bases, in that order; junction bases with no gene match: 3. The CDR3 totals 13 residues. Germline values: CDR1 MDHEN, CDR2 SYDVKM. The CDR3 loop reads CASSTGGRETQYF. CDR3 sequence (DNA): TGTGCCAGCAGCACAGGGGGCAGAGAGACCCAGTACTTC. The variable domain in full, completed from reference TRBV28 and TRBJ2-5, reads DVKVTQSSRYLVKRTGEKVFLECVQDMDHENMFWYRQDPGLGLRLIYFSYDVKMKEKGDIPEGYSVSREKKERFSLILESASTNQTSMYLCASSTGGRETQYFGPGTRLLVL.

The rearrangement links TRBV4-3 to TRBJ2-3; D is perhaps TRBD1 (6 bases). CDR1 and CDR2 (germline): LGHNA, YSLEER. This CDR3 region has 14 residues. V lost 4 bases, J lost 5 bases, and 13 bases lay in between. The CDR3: CASSRNTGRDTQYF. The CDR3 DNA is TGCGCCAGCAGCCGGAACACAGGGCGAGATACGCAGTATTTT.